The rows below give T cell receptor beta chains drawn from one sample of a study of blood T cell repertoires in COVID-19. Using immunoSEQ multiplex PCR, the repertoire was profiled, and TCRdb retains in-frame clones only, with some absent. The sample holds more than 70,000 clones; around nine tenths are singletons and the top ten take about 5%. Sequences were obtained from peripheral blood. The origin of the receptors is a man aged 50 to 59 with active or convalescent COVID-19. CDR3s include the opening cysteine and the closing phenylalanine or tryptophan. A D gene is named only where the DNA matches it firmly. A row's size may be missing; if present it is once, few, many or a size class.

j_call	d_call	v_call	clone_size	cdr3_nt	cdr3_aa
TRBJ1-2	TRBD1	TRBV18	NA	TGTGCCAGCTCACCGGGGTGGACAGGCGGTGGCTACACCTTC	CASSPGWTGGGYTF
TRBJ2-3	TRBD2	TRBV27	once	TGTGCCAGCAGTGAAGTTAGCGGGGGCACAGATACGCAGTATTTT	CASSEVSGGTDTQYF
TRBJ1-4	NA	TRBV10-3	NA	TGTGCCACGGCCAGGGGCCTAACGTCAACTAATGAAAAACTGTTTTTT	CATARGLTSTNEKLFF
TRBJ2-2	NA	TRBV18	once	TGTGCCAGCTCACCACCGAGCGGGTCCGGGGCGAACACCGGGGAGCTGTTTTTT	CASSPPSGSGANTGELFF
TRBJ2-5	TRBD1	TRBV6-2/TRBV6-3	NA	TGTGCCAGCAGCCATCCGGGACAGGGAGGGGAGACCCAGTACTTC	CASSHPGQGGETQYF
TRBJ1-2	TRBD1	TRBV7-8	NA	TGTGCCAGCAGCTTGGGCAGGGGGCAAGTGGATGGCTACACCTTC	CASSLGRGQVDGYTF
TRBJ1-2	NA	TRBV28	NA	TGTGCCAGCAGCGGGTCGTATGGCTACACCTTC	CASSGSYGYTF
TRBJ2-7	TRBD1	TRBV6-1	NA	TGTGCCAGCAGTGAACAGGGGGCATCGACCTACGAGCAGTACTTC	CASSEQGASTYEQYF
TRBJ2-1	NA	TRBV6-6	NA	TGTGCCAGCACCCAGGAACTCTCCTACAATGAGCAGTTCTTC	CASTQELSYNEQFF
TRBJ1-6	TRBD1	TRBV15	NA	TGTGCCACCAGCAGAGACCCAGGGGGCAATAATTCACCCCTCCACTTT	CATSRDPGGNNSPLHF
TRBJ1-3	TRBD1	TRBV2	NA	TGTGCCAGCACCGGAAGGACAGGGGCAGGAAACACCATATATTTT	CASTGRTGAGNTIYF
TRBJ2-3	TRBD2	TRBV11-3	NA	TGTGCCAGCAGCTTAGGGGCTAGCGGGGGACCAGATACGCAGTATTTT	CASSLGASGGPDTQYF
TRBJ1-2	NA	TRBV7-9	NA	TGTGCCAGCAGCACGGAGATACACTATGGCTACACCTTC	CASSTEIHYGYTF
TRBJ2-7	NA	TRBV27	NA	TGTGCCAGCAGTTTGCTTGAGGACTACGAGCAGTACTTC	CASSLLEDYEQYF
TRBJ2-7	NA	TRBV10-2	NA	TGCGCCAGCAGTGACCCCAGGGTAAAGGGCTACGAGCAGTACTTC	CASSDPRVKGYEQYF
TRBJ2-1	NA	TRBV9	NA	TGTGCCAGCAGCGCACCATTGGGCCTTGAGCAGTTCTTC	CASSAPLGLEQFF
TRBJ2-5	NA	TRBV28	NA	TGTGCCAGCAGAGACGGAGGGGCCCAAGAGACCCAGTACTTC	CASRDGGAQETQYF
TRBJ1-6	NA	TRBV3-1/TRBV3-2	NA	TGTGCCAGCAGCCAGGGCAAGGATTCACCCCTCCACTTT	CASSQGKDSPLHF
TRBJ2-1	NA	TRBV11-2	NA	TGTGCCAGCAGCTCTCAGGGTTTGGATGAGCAGTTCTTC	CASSSQGLDEQFF
TRBJ1-4	NA	TRBV5-1	NA	TGCGCCAGCAGCTTGGCGGTAGATTCTGAAAAACTGTTTTTT	CASSLAVDSEKLFF
TRBJ1-5	NA	TRBV7-8	NA	TGTGCCAGCAGCTCCGTCACCGGGACATCCTCATATAGCAATCAGCCCCAGCATTTT	CASSSVTGTSSYSNQPQHF
TRBJ1-5	NA	TRBV28	NA	TGTGCCAGCGCCCCTGGGGGCACAAGCAATCAGCCCCAGCATTTT	CASAPGGTSNQPQHF
TRBJ2-5	NA	TRBV6-5	NA	TGTGCCAGCAGTAGCACAGCCCAAGAGACCCAGTACTTC	CASSSTAQETQYF
TRBJ2-2	TRBD1	TRBV9	NA	TGTGCCAGCAGCCCGGGACAGGGTACCGGGGAGCTGTTTTTT	CASSPGQGTGELFF
TRBJ2-5	NA	TRBV11-2	NA	TGTGCCAGCAGCTTAGGCGGGGTGCAAGAGACCCAGTACTTC	CASSLGGVQETQYF
TRBJ1-1	NA	TRBV6-5	NA	TGTGCCAGCAGTTCCCCTTCAGGGAACACTGAAGCTTTCTTT	CASSSPSGNTEAFF
TRBJ2-3	TRBD2	TRBV5-1	NA	TGCGCCAGCAGTCAGGCGGGGGATAGCACAGATACGCAGTATTTT	CASSQAGDSTDTQYF